This T cell receptor (beta chain) originates from a study of cytotoxic CD8 clonotypes in ibrutinib-treated CLL. Study summary: Responses: around 24 partial, 2 complete; after median around 70 months, roughly 14 stayed remitted, approximately twelve progressed.

The V gene lost 4 bases and the J gene lost 0 bases, with 7 bases spanning the gap. Germline values: CDR1 LNHDA, CDR2 SQIVND (reference sequence). CDR3 size: 14 residues. Some clones are missing from TCRdb's copy, which holds only in-frame ones; the method was immunoSEQ multiplex PCR. The sample records tens of thousands of clones, approximately 54% being singletons. This specimen was PBMCs, taken at disease progression, from a patient treated with ibrutinib. This receptor was identified in a human donor with chronic lymphocytic leukemia. The gene calls are TRBV19 and TRBJ1-5; TRBD1 might be the D (5 bases). CDR3 loop: CASSKRGSNQPQHF. CDR3 bases: TGTGCCAGTAGTAAAAGGGGTAGCAATCAGCCCCAGCATTTT.